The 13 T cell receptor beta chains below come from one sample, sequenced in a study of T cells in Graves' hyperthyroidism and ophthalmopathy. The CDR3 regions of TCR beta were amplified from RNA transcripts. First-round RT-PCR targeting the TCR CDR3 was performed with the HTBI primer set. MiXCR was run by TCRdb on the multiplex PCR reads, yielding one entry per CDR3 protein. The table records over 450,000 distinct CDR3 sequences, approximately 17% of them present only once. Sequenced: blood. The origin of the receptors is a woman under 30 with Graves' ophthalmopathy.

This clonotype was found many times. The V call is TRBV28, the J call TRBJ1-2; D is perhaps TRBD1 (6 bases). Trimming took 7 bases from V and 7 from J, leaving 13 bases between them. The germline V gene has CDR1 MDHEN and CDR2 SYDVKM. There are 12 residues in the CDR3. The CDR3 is CASIAGGGGYTF. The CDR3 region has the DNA TGTGCCAGCATTGCGGGAGGGGGTGGCTACACCTTC.

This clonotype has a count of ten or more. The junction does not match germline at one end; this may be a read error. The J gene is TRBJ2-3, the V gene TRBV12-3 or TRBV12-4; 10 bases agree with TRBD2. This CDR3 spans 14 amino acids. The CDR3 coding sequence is TGTGCCAGCAGTCTAGCGGGAGCGACAGATACGCAGTATTTT. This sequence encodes CASSLAGATDTQYF.

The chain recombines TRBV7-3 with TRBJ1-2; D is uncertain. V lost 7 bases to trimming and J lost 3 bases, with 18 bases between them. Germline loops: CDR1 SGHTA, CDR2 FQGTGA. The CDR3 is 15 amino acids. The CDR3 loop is CASILNRFYDYGYTF. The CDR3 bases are TGTGCCAGCATCCTGAACCGCTTTTATGACTATGGCTACACCTTC.

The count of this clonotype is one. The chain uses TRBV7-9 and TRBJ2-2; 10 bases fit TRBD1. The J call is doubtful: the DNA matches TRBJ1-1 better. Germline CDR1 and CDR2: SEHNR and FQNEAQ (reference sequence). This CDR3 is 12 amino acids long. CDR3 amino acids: CASSLRTGGAFF. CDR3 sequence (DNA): TGTGCCAGCAGCTTAAGGACAGGGGGAGCTTTCTTT.

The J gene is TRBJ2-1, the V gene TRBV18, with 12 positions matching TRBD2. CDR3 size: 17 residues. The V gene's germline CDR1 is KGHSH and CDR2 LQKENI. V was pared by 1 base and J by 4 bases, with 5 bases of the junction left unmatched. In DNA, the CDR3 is TGTGCCAGCTCACCACGGAGGACTAGCGGGGATTACAATGAGCAGTTCTTC. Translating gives CASSPRRTSGDYNEQFF.

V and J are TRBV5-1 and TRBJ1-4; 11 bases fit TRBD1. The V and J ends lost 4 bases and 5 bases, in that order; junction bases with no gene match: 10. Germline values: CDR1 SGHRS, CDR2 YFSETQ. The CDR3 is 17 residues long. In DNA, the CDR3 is TGCGCCAGCAGCCTAGGACAGGGGGCGCGGGTGAATGAAAAACTGTTTTTT. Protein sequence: CASSLGQGARVNEKLFF.

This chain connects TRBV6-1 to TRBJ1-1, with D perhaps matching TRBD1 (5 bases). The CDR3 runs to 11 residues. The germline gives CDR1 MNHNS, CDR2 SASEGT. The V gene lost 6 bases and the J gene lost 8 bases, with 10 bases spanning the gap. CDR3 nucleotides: TGTGCCAGCAGAGACAGACTAGAAGCTTTCTTT. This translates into CASRDRLEAFF.

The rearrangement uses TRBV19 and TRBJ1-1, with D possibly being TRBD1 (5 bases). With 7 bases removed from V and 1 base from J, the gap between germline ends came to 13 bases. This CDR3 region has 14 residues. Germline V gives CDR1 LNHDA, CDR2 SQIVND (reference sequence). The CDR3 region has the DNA TGTGCCAGTAACCCGGGACGGGCGAACACTGAAGCTTTCTTT. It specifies CASNPGRANTEAFF.

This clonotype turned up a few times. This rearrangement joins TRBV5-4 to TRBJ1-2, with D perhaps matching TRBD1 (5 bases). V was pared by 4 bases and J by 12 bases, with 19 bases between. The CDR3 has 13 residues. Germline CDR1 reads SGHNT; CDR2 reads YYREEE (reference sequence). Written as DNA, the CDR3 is TGTGCCAGCAGCCCCCTCGGTAAGGGGCCACACACCTTC. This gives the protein CASSPLGKGPHTF.

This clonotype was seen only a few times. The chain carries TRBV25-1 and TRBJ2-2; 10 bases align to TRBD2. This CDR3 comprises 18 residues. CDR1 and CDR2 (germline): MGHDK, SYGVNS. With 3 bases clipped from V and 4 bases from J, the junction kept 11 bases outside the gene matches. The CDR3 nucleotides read TGTGCCAGCAGTGACTCTGGGACTAGCGTCTTGGGCACCGGGGAGCTGTTTTTT. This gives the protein CASSDSGTSVLGTGELFF.

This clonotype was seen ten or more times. This CDR3 reads CASSFRRQGHEQYF. In DNA form, the CDR3 reads TGTGCCAGCAGTTTTCGGAGACAGGGACACGAGCAGTACTTC. The chain links TRBV28 to TRBJ2-7, with 7 bases lining up with TRBD1. V gave up 3 bases and J gave up 5 bases; unmatched junction bases: 7. Germline V gene data show CDR1 as MDHEN and CDR2 as SYDVKM. The CDR3 sequence is 14 residues long. Variable domain in full (rest from reference TRBV28 and TRBJ2-7): DVKVTQSSRYLVKRTGEKVFLECVQDMDHENMFWYRQDPGLGLRLIYFSYDVKMKEKGDIPEGYSVSREKKERFSLILESASTNQTSMYLCASSFRRQGHEQYFGPGTRLTVT.

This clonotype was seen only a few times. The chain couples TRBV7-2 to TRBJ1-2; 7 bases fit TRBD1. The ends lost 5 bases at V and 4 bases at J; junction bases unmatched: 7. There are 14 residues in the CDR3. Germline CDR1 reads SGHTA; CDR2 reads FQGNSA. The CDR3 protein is CASSTWDSSYGYTF. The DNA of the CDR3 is TGTGCCAGCAGCACCTGGGACAGCAGCTATGGCTACACCTTC.

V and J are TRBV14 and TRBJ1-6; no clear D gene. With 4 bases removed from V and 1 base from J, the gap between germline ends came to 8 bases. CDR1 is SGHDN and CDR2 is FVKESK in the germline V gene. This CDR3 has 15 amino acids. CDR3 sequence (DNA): TGTGCCAGCAGCCCAAGTATTTCCTATAATTCACCCCTCCACTTT. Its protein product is CASSPSISYNSPLHF.